The table lists the clone carrying this TCR beta chain with a count of one. One end of the junction fails to match germline, which may point to a read error. This sample is part of a study of cytomegalovirus exposure and HLA in healthy donors. Study overall: A subsequent analysis reported that the 120 validation repertoires were produced on the same platform that had also been used for the roughly 700 first-cohort repertoires.

The CDR3 is 15 residues long. Germline CDR1 reads MDHEN; CDR2 reads SYDVKM. Assay used: immunoSEQ multiplex PCR; TCRdb lists only in-frame clones, some missing. Of fewer than 150,000 clones listed, approximately 89% are singletons. The receptor comes from a man younger than 35 in good health and CMV-seronegative. The sequenced sample consisted of PBMCs. V gene TRBV28 combines with J gene TRBJ2-1; 11 nucleotides agree with TRBD2. CDR3 in DNA: TGTGCCAGCAGTTTAGGCCTAGCGGGGGGCCGGAAGCGGCTCTTC. Its translation: CASSLGLAGGRKRLF.